This is a list of T cell receptor beta chains from one sample in a study of blood T cell repertoires in COVID-19. Some clones are missing from TCRdb's copy, which holds only in-frame ones; the method was immunoSEQ multiplex PCR. The table has 150,000 or so clones, roughly 88% seen once. The sample taken for sequencing was PBMCs or T cells enriched from blood (not recorded which). Every receptor here comes from a woman in her thirties with acute COVID-19. The CDR3 runs from the conserved cysteine through the conserved F or W.

>TRBV27
CASSFLRDSTEAFF
>TRBV2
CASSEGRITPYEQYF
>TRBV19
CASRREGRVGQFF
>TRBV14
CASRTGGLDTEAFF
>TRBV29-1
CSVAGLLAGLDNEQFF
>TRBV28
CASSYESGRDYNEQFF
>TRBV4-3
CASSHGDTDLNTEAFF
>TRBV5-4
CASSLETGGSGIYNEQFF
>TRBV3-1/TRBV3-2
CASSRDYGYNEQFF
>TRBV13
CASSLGAGRTQYF
>TRBV19
CASSTVAGGRNEQYF
>TRBV5-4
CASSLGTAGQQEQYF
>TRBV28
CASSKKDRKLYGYTF
>TRBV11-2
CANSFRGNYNEQFF
>TRBV30
CAWSVNGRLPTTQYF
>TRBV23-1
CASSQSPGQETYEQYF
>TRBV6-5
CASSMAGGNSPLHF
>TRBV29-1
CSGRKNNEKLFF
>TRBV28
CASSSAGYGQGKKGGNTIYF
>TRBV28
CASSQDRSVLGYGYTF
>TRBV6-5
CASQGLGGNEQFF
>TRBV2
CASSLAGYGYTF
>TRBV3-1/TRBV3-2
CASSQGQLTNEKLFF
>TRBV5-1
CASSLDRPTNEKLFF
>TRBV5-1
CASEREGGETQYF
>TRBV27
CASSWQGTGELFF
>TRBV4-3
CASSPGQGAYGYTF
>TRBV5-4
CASSLEAGGSYNEQFF
>TRBV28
CASSWGVAPRMYEQYF
>TRBV19
CASSRTGAYEQYF
>TRBV29-1
CSVVLSGTSQETQYF
>TRBV28
CASRGGTYEQYF
>TRBV30
CAWSVTFNEQFF
>TRBV10-3
CAISDPMTSGRGNEQFF
>TRBV13
CASSRRARENTEAFF
>TRBV7-2
CASSLEVGQGRPKDF
>TRBV18
CASSPRTGGGTEAFF
>TRBV27
CASSLGPRYEQYF
>TRBV5-1
CASSLTQGSYNEQFF
>TRBV5-6
CASSLTGEGSGNTIYF
>TRBV29-1
CSGGQGADTQYF
>TRBV19
CASSSVAGSYNEQFF